The clone carrying this TCR beta chain was counted many times. Its target is not known. These data belong to a study of read filtering for tumor transcriptome and immune sequencing. The CDR3 extends over 14 amino acids. V lost 5 bases and J 8 bases, leaving 16 bases between the germline ends. Germline CDR1 is SGHNT and CDR2 is YENEEA. General study points: About 80% of IR-seq clonotypes had a single read, yet these held roughly 3.8% of reads.

The library was built from around 0.4 ug RNA with molecular barcoded adaptors for alpha/delta and beta/gamma chains. MiXCR, run by TCRdb on the reads, gives a single entry per CDR3 protein. This sample carries about 39,000 distinct CDR3 sequences, roughly an eighth of them seen once, and the ten largest clones take 6.5% to 8.5%. Sequencing used a population of CD138-negative cells sorted from bone marrow. The V gene is TRBV11-3, the J gene TRBJ2-4; no clear D gene. This clonotype originated in a donor at least 40 years old with multiple myeloma. The CDR3 reads CASSRGRLSDIQYF. CDR3 coding DNA: TGTGCCAGCAGCCGTGGGCGGCTATCGGACATTCAGTACTTC.